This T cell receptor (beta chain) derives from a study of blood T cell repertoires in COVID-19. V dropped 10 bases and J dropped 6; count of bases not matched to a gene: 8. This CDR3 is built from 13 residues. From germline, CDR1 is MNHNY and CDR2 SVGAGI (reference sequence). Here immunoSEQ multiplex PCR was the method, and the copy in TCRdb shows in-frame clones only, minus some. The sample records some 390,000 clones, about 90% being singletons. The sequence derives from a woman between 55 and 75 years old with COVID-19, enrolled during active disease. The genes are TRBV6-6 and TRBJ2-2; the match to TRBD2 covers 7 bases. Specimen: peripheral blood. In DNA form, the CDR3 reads TGTGCCACCCAACGGGGGGTGTCCGGGGAGCTGTTTTTT. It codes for CATQRGVSGELFF.